The rows below give T cell receptor beta chains drawn from one sample of a study of vaccination and CD4 T cells after COVID-19. TCRdb called the PCR reads again in MiXCR, with one record for every CDR3 protein. The table shows some 14,000 distinct CDR3 sequences, with about three fifths occurring only once. These receptors are not linked to any known antigen. The specimen was CD4+ T cells from blood, cultured in vitro. All receptors derive from a human donor who had recovered from COVID-19. Each CDR3 is given with its conserved first and last residue. D genes are given only for firm matches. Not every row has a clone size; where given, it reads once, few, many or a size class.

14	TRBV6-1	TRBJ2-1	-	TRBD2	TGTGCCAGCAGTGGAGGGACTAGTTTCAATGAGCAGTTCTTC	CASSGGTSFNEQFF
12	TRBV20-1	TRBJ2-7	-	-	TGCAGCCTAGGGGGGGGGCCCTACGAGCAGTACTTC	CSLGGGPYEQYF
14	TRBV7-9	TRBJ2-3	-	-	TGTGCCAGCAGCTTAGCCTCCCGATCAGATACGCAGTATTTT	CASSLASRSDTQYF
13	TRBV10-3	TRBJ2-2	-	-	TGTGCCATCAGTGAACGAAAAACCGGGGAGCTGTTTTTT	CAISERKTGELFF
14	TRBV6-2/TRBV6-3	TRBJ1-2	few	-	TGTGCCAGCAGTCCCCCCAGGGATCTCTATGGCTACACCTTC	CASSPPRDLYGYTF
15	TRBV28	TRBJ1-5	-	-	TGTGCCAGCAGCCCGGGACATGGGGGGAATCAGCCCCAGCATTTT	CASSPGHGGNQPQHF
16	TRBV10-3	TRBJ2-1	-	TRBD2	TGTGCCATCAGCCTACAACTAGCGGGAGGGGAGAATGAGCAGTTCTTC	CAISLQLAGGENEQFF
11	TRBV19	TRBJ1-5	few	-	TGTGGCACAGGGTTAAATCAGCCCCAGCATTTT	CGTGLNQPQHF
17	TRBV19	TRBJ1-5	-	-	TGTGCCAGTAAAGGGCGCCAGGGGAACTATAGCAATCAGCCCCAGCATTTT	CASKGRQGNYSNQPQHF
16	TRBV12-3/TRBV12-4	TRBJ2-5	few	-	TGTGCCAGCAGTAGACCCTTTAGCACGGCGGGGGAGACCCAGTACTTC	CASSRPFSTAGETQYF
17	TRBV5-3	TRBJ2-1	-	TRBD2	TGTGCCAGAAGCTTCTTTCCTAGCGGGGGCTCCTACAATGAGCAGTTCTTC	CARSFFPSGGSYNEQFF
15	TRBV6-5	TRBJ1-1	few	-	TGTGCCAGCAGTTACCGGAAGACAGTCCTCGGTGGGGCTTTCTTT	CASSYRKTVLGGAFF
14	TRBV6-1	TRBJ1-5	few	-	TGTGCCAGCAACTACAGGGAAGGCAATCAGCCCCAGCATTTT	CASNYREGNQPQHF
14	TRBV6-2/TRBV6-3	TRBJ2-5	-	TRBD2	TGTGCCAGCAGTTTTGGCGGGAGAGGGGAGACCCAGTACTTC	CASSFGGRGETQYF
12	TRBV29-1	TRBJ1-5	-	-	TGCAGTGCTCAGAGTAGCAATCAGCCCCAGCATTTT	CSAQSSNQPQHF
16	TRBV10-1	TRBJ2-2	-	TRBD1	TGCGCCAGCAGCCTTGGACAGGGGGGGAACACCGGGGAGCTGTTTTTT	CASSLGQGGNTGELFF
14	TRBV20-1	TRBJ1-1	few	-	TGCAGTGCTAGGCGGGGGGCCGGGAACACTGAAGCTTTCTTT	CSARRGAGNTEAFF
15	TRBV15	TRBJ2-1	-	TRBD2	TGTGCCACCAGCCGACTAGCGGAGGTGATTTCTGAGCAGTTCTTC	CATSRLAEVISEQFF
12	TRBV29-1	TRBJ2-5	-	-	TGCAGCGTTGAAAGGCGGGGCCGGACCCAGTACTTC	CSVERRGRTQYF
13	TRBV2	TRBJ1-5	-	-	TGTGCCAGCAAAGGATTGGAGGGTCAGCCCCAGCATTTT	CASKGLEGQPQHF
15	TRBV12-3/TRBV12-4	TRBJ1-3	-	TRBD1	TGTGCCAGCAGTTCCGGGACAGACTCTGGAAACACCATATATTTT	CASSSGTDSGNTIYF
15	TRBV19	TRBJ1-2	-	-	TGTGCCAGTAGACCCCGCCGGGGTTATAACTATGGCTACACCTTC	CASRPRRGYNYGYTF
14	TRBV27	TRBJ2-7	-	TRBD1	TGTGCCAGCTCTCCGGACAGGGGAGGGTACGAGCAGTACTTC	CASSPDRGGYEQYF
14	TRBV27	TRBJ2-7	-	TRBD2	TGTGCCAGCAGTTCGACTAGCGGGATAAACGAGCAGTACTTC	CASSSTSGINEQYF
13	TRBV20-1	TRBJ2-3	few	-	TGCAGTGCTAGTATGGGTTGGACAGATACGCAGTATTTT	CSASMGWTDTQYF
13	TRBV28	TRBJ1-5	-	-	TGTGCCAGCAGGAAGGGGCGGAATCAGCCCCAGCATTTT	CASRKGRNQPQHF
13	TRBV6-1	TRBJ2-7	few	-	TGTGCCAGCAGAGAGACAGCCACCTACGAGCAGTACTTC	CASRETATYEQYF
14	TRBV6-5	TRBJ2-7	-	-	TGTGCCAGCAGTTACTCCCGGCAGACCTACGAGCAGTACTTC	CASSYSRQTYEQYF